This T cell receptor beta chain comes out of a study of CD8 T cells in ankylosing spondylitis. As concerns this clonotype: Its antigen is still unknown.

Germline V gene sequence: CDR1 DFQATT, CDR2 SNEGSKA (reference sequence). Trimming took 1 base from V and 4 from J, leaving 8 bases between them. CDR3 length: 14 amino acids. Findings of the study overall: A motif in TCR beta, a set of roughly 8 highly homologous variants, appeared characteristic of ankylosing spondylitis blood.

TCRdb re-called the 5' RACE reads through MiXCR, storing one row per CDR3 protein. The sample includes about 540,000 distinct CDR3 sequences, roughly an eighth of them seen just once. The gene calls are TRBV20-1 and TRBJ2-6; D unresolved. The sample consisted of blood, either unsorted or a sorted T cell fraction (not recorded which). The TCR originated in a male donor with ankylosing spondylitis. CDR3: CSARGESGANVLTF. The CDR3, as DNA: TGCAGTGCTAGAGGGGAATCCGGGGCCAACGTCCTGACTTTC.